This T cell receptor (beta chain) is from a study of T cell responses to AZD1222 COVID-19 vaccine. Study-wide results and limits: Along spike, vaccine-associated CD4 TCRs were found throughout, with dominance at 160-218 and 743-854. In all cases, repertoires were sampled only after the peak T cell response. The sample set comprised mostly white British donors with more females, and clonal diversity was possibly underestimated. The study reported that nearly half of spike-specific TCRs target unmutated variant regions.

TCRdb keeps only in-frame clones here, not all; method: immunoSEQ multiplex PCR. This table has approximately 130,000 clones, roughly 91% appearing once. CDR1 and CDR2 from the germline V gene are KGHSH and LQKENI. The V segment lost 4 bases and the J segment 4 bases; nucleotides outside the gene matches: 5. This CDR3 region has 15 residues. A note on this clone: Its target is unknown.

This material consisted of peripheral blood, taken on day 0 of AZD1222 vaccination. The rearrangement joins TRBV18 to TRBJ1-4, with 8 bases fitting TRBD1. This sequence originates from an adult in good health. The CDR3 sequence: CASSRRQGNNEKLFF. Here the CDR3 DNA reads TGTGCCAGCTCACGTCGACAGGGGAATAATGAAAAACTGTTTTTT.